The following is a TCR beta chain sequence with its context. Assay: immunoSEQ multiplex PCR; the TCRdb copy retains only in-frame clones and omits some. The data hold 80,000 or so clones, with about 85% observed a single time. This record comes from a study of OX40 agonist ivuxolimab in advanced cancers. V was shortened by 4 bases and J by 7 bases, with 18 bases between the two germline ends. CDR3 length: 15 residues. The germline CDR1 and CDR2 sequences are SGHRS and YFSETQ. Specimen: CD4+ or CD8+ T cells sorted from blood, collected in a trial of the OX40 agonist ivuxolimab. The rearrangement uses TRBV5-1 and TRBJ2-1; D is tentatively TRBD1 or TRBD2 (5 bases each). This TCR derives from an adult with an advanced solid tumor such as melanoma, head and neck, liver or kidney cancer. The DNA for the CDR3 is TGCGCCAGCAGCCCTCGGGGCCAAGGTGCTAATGAGCAGTTCTTC. This codes for CASSPRGQGANEQFF.